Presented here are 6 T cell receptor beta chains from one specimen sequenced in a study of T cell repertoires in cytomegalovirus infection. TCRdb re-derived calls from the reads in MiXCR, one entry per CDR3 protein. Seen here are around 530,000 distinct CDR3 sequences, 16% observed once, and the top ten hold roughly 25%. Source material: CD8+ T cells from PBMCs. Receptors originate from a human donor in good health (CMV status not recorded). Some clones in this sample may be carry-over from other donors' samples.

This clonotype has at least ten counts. CDR3 protein: CASSPQGAENTIYF. The CDR3 nucleotides are TGTGCCAGCAGCCCACAGGGGGCGGAAAACACCATATATTTT. The rearrangement joins TRBV12-3 or TRBV12-4 to TRBJ1-3; 9 positions match TRBD1. The CDR3 is 14 amino acids. V shed 6 bases, J shed 6 bases, and the junction held 6 bases outside the gene matches.

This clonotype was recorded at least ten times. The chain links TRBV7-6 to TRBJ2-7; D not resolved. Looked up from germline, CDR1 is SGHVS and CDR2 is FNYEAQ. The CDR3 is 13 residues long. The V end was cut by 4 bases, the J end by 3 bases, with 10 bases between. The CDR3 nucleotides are TGTGCCAGCAGCTACGAACTAAACTACGAGCAGTACTTC. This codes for CASSYELNYEQYF.

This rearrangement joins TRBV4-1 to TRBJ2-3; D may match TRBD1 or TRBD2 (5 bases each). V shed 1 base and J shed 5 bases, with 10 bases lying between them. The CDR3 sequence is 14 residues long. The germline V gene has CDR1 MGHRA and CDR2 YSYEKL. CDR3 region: CASSQGGDLDTQYF. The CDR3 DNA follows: TGCGCCAGCAGCCAAGGAGGGGATCTAGATACGCAGTATTTT.

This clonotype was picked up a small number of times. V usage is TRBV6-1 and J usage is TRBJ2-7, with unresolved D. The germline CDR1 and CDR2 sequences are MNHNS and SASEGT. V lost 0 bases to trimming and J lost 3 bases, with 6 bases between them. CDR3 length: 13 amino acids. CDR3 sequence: CASSEAHLYEQYF. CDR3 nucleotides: TGTGCCAGCAGTGAAGCGCACCTCTACGAGCAGTACTTC.

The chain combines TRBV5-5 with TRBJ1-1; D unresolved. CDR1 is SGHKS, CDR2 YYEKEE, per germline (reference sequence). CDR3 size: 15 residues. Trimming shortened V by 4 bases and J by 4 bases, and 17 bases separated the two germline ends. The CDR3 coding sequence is TGTGCCAGCAGCCTAGGGTCAGGATCCCGCACTGAAGCTTTCTTT. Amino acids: CASSLGSGSRTEAFF.

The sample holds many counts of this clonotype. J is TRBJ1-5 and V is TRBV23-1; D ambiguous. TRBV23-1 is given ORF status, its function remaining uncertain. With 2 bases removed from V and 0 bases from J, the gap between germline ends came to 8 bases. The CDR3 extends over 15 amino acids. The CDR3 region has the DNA TGCGCCAGCAGTCAAAGTGGGCGTAGCAATCAGCCCCAGCATTTT. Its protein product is CASSQSGRSNQPQHF.